This passage covers 8 T cell receptor beta chains from one sample sequenced in a study of shared clonotypes between healthy human individuals. TCRdb's table, derived via immunoSEQ multiplex PCR, lists solely in-frame clones and lacks some. The sample holds about 2 million clones, 95% seen once. The sequencing input was naive CD4+ T cells sorted from blood. Subset: CD45RA+ positively selected. The receptors originated from a man in his late teens or twenties in good health.

This clone was seen a few times. The chain employs TRBV6-1 and TRBJ1-2, with 11 nucleotides matching TRBD1. The V gene's germline CDR1 is MNHNS and CDR2 SASEGT. The CDR3 extends over 14 amino acids. V gave up 7 bases and J gave up 4 bases; unmatched junction bases: 5. This CDR3 reads CASKWTGGTYGYTF. The CDR3 DNA reads TGTGCCAGCAAGTGGACAGGGGGCACCTATGGCTACACCTTC.

The rearrangement uses TRBV19 and TRBJ1-5; D may be TRBD1 (6 bases). Germline lookup yields CDR1 LNHDA and CDR2 SQIVND (reference sequence). Trimming cost V 6 bases and J 3 bases, with 12 bases left between them. CDR3 length: 14 residues. This CDR3 is CASSVGALNQPQHF. The CDR3, as DNA: TGTGCCAGTAGCGTGGGGGCCCTCAATCAGCCCCAGCATTTT.

The chain carries TRBV10-3 and TRBJ1-4; D uncertain. Gene TRBJ2-2 matches the end of the DNA better, so the J call may be wrong. In germline, CDR1 is ENHRY, CDR2 SYGVKD. This CDR3 region has 13 residues. The CDR3 spells CAISESPKLELFF. For the CDR3, the DNA is TGTGCCATCAGTGAGTCGCCCAAATTGGAGCTGTTTTTT.

The chain is built from TRBV7-9 and TRBJ2-7; D tentatively fits TRBD1 or TRBD2 (5 bases each). CDR3 length equals 16 residues. Looked up from germline, CDR1 is SEHNR and CDR2 is FQNEAQ (reference sequence). Deletions cut 5 bases from V and 2 bases from J, with 19 bases between. The CDR3 bases are TGTGCCAGCAGCCAGAACCGGGACCTTCCAACCTACGAGCAGTACTTC. It yields the protein CASSQNRDLPTYEQYF.

The CDR3 sequence is CASSSGLAGANEQFF. The CDR3 bases are TGTGCCAGCAGCTCCGGACTAGCGGGAGCTAATGAGCAGTTCTTC. The chain carries TRBV7-9 and TRBJ2-1, with 13 bases aligning to TRBD2. Germline assignment: CDR1 SEHNR and CDR2 FQNEAQ (reference sequence). CDR3 length equals 15 residues. V was pared by 4 bases and J by 7 bases, with 4 bases of the junction left unmatched.

Details on this clone: The sample has other DNA sequences that encode this CDR3 too. The rearrangement uses TRBV18 and TRBJ2-7, with D perhaps being TRBD1 or TRBD2 (5 bases each). In germline, CDR1 is KGHSH, CDR2 LQKENI. The CDR3 covers 14 residues. V dropped 3 bases and J dropped 1 base, with 10 bases sitting between them. The CDR3 DNA follows: TGTGCCAGCTCACCTGGGACGGTTTCCTACGAGCAGTACTTC. Translation: CASSPGTVSYEQYF.

V usage is TRBV5-4 and J usage is TRBJ2-7; D is unresolved. Trimming shortened V by 2 bases and J by 2 bases, and 11 bases separated the two germline ends. From germline, CDR1 is SGHNT and CDR2 YYREEE (reference sequence). The CDR3 consists of 14 residues. The CDR3 sequence is CASSFGTLPYEQYF. CDR3 nucleotide sequence: TGTGCCAGCAGCTTTGGAACCCTTCCCTACGAGCAGTACTTC.

J is TRBJ1-2 and V is TRBV9, with unresolved D. The CDR3 contains 16 residues. Germline-derived CDR1 and CDR2 are SGDLS and YYNGEE. The V end lost 4 bases, the J end lost 0 bases, and 16 bases lay between the germline ends. As DNA, the CDR3 is TGTGCCAGCAGCCTAGGACCGGCTCTAACTAACTATGGCTACACCTTC. Protein sequence: CASSLGPALTNYGYTF.